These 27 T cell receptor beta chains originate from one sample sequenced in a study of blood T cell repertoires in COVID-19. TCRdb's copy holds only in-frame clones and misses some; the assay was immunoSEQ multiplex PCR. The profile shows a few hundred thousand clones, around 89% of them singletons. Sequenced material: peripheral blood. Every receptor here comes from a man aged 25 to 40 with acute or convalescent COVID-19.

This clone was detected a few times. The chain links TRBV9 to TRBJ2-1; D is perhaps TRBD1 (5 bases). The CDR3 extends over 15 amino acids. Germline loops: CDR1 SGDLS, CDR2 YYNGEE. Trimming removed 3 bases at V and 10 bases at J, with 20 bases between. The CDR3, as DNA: TGTGCCAGCAGCGCACAGGAATGGTCGGGCAACGAGCAGTTCTTC. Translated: CASSAQEWSGNEQFF. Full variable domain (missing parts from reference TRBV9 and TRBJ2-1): DSGVTQTPKHLITATGQRVTLRCSPRSGDLSVYWYQQSLDQGLQFLIQYYNGEERAKGNILERFSAQQFPDLHSELNLSSLELGDSALYFCASSAQEWSGNEQFFGPGTRLTVL.

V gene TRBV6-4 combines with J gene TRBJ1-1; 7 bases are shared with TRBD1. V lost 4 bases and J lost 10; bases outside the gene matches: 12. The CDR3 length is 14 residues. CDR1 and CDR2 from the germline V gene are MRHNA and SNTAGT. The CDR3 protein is CASSVTGVEGRAFF. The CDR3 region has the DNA TGTGCCAGCAGTGTCACAGGGGTAGAGGGCAGAGCTTTCTTT.

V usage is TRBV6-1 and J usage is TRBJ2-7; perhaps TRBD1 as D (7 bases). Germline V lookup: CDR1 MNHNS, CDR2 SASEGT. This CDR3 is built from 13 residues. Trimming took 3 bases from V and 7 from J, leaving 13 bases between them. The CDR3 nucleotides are TGTGCCAGCAGTGACAGGGGGGCGAGTGAGCAGTACTTC. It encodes CASSDRGASEQYF.

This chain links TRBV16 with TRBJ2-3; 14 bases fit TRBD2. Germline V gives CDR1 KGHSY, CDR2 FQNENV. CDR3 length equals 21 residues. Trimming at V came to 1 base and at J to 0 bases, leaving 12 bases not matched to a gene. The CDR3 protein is CASSQWDRRLAGGPSTDTQYF. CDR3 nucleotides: TGTGCCAGCAGCCAATGGGACAGACGACTAGCGGGAGGGCCGAGCACAGATACGCAGTATTTT.

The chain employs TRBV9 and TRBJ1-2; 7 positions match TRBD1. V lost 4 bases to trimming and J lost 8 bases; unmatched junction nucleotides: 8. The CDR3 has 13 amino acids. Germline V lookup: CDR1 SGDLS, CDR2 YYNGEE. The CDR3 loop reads CASSPTTGHGYTF. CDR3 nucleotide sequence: TGTGCCAGCAGCCCAACGACAGGGCACGGCTACACCTTC.

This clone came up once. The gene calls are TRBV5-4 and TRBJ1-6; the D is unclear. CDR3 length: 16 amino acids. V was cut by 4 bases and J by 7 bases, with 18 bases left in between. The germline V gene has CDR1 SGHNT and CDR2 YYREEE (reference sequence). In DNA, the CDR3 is TGTGCCAGCAGCCCGCCGGGGTCGAACCTAAATTCACCCCTCCACTTT. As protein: CASSPPGSNLNSPLHF.

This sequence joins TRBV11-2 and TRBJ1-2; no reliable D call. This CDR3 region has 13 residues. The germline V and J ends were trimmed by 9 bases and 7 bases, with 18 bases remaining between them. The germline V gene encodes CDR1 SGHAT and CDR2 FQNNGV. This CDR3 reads CASSRHRNGGYTF. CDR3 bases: TGTGCCAGTAGTAGGCACAGAAACGGTGGCTACACCTTC.

The CDR3: CASSLGQGASQETQYF. The CDR3 bases are TGCGCCAGCAGCTTGGGTCAGGGGGCTTCCCAAGAGACCCAGTACTTC. The rearrangement links TRBV5-1 to TRBJ2-5; 8 bases line up with TRBD1. V dropped 0 bases and J dropped 1; count of bases not matched to a gene: 5. In germline, CDR1 is SGHRS, CDR2 YFSETQ. The CDR3 runs 16 residues.

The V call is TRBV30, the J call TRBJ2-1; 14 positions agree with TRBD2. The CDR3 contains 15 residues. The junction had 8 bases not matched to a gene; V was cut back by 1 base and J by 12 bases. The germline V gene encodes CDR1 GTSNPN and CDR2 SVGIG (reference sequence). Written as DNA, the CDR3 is TGTGCCTGGAGTGCGCCGGGACTAGCGGGAGCATGGCAGTTCTTC. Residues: CAWSAPGLAGAWQFF.

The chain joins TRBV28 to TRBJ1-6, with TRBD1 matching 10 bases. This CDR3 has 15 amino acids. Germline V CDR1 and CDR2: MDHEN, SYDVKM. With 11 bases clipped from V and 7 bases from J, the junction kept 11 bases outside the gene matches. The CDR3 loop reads CASLGGTGENSPLHF. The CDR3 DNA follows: TGTGCCTCCCTAGGCGGGACAGGGGAAAATTCACCCCTCCACTTT.

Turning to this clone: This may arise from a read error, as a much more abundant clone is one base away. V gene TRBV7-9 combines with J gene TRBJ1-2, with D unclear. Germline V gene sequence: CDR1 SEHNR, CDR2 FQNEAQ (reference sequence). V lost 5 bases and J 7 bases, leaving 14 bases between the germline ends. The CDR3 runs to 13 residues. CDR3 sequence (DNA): TGTGCCAGCAGCCTGCCCCACGTCGGTGGCTACACCTTC. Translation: CASSLPHVGGYTF. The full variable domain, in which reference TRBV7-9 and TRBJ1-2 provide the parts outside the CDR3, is DTGVSQNPRHKITKRGQNVTFRCDPISEHNRLYWYRQTLGQGPEFLTYFQNEAQLEKSRLLSDRFSAERPKGSFSTLEIQRTEQGDSAMYLCASSLPHVGGYTFGSGTRLTVV.

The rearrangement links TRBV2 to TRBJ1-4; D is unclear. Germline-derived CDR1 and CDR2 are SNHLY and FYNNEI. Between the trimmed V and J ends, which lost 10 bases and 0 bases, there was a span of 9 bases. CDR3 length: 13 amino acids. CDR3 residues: CATAGSTNEKLFF. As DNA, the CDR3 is TGTGCCACCGCGGGTTCAACTAATGAAAAACTGTTTTTT.

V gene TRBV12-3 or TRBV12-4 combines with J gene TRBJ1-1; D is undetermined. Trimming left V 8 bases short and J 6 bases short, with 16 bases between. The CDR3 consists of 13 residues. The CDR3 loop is CASATYSPPEAFF. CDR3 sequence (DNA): TGTGCCAGCGCAACATACAGCCCACCTGAAGCTTTCTTT.

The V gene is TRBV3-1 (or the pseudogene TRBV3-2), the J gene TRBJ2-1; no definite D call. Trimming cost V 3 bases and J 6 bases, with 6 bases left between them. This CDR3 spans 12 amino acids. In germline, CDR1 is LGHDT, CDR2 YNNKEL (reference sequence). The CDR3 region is CASSHISNEQFF. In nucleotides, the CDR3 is TGTGCCAGCAGCCATATCTCCAATGAGCAGTTCTTC.

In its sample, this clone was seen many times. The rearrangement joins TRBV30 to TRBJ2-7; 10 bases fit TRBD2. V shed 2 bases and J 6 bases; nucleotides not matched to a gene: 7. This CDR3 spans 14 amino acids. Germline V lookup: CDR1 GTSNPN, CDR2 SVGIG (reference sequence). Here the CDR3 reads CAWSPPGLASEQYF. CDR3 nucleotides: TGTGCCTGGAGTCCCCCGGGACTAGCGAGCGAGCAGTACTTC.

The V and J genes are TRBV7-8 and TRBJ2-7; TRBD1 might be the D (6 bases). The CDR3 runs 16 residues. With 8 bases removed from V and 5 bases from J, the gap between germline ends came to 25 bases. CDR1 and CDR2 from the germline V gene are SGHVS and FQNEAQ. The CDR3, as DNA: TGTGCCAGCGGAAAATACAGGGCCGAGGGGCTGGACGAGCAGTACTTC. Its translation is CASGKYRAEGLDEQYF. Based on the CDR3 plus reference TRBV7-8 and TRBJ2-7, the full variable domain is GAGVSQSPRYKVAKRGQDVALRCDPISGHVSLFWYQQALGQGPEFLTYFQNEAQLDKSGLPSDRFFAERPEGSVSTLKIQRTQQEDSAVYLCASGKYRAEGLDEQYFGPGTRLTVT.

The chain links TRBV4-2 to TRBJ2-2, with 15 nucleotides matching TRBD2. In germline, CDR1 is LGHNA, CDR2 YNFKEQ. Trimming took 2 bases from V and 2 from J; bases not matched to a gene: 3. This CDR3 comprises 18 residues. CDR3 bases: TGTGCCAGCAGCCAAAAGGGACTAGCGGGGGGCAACACCGGGGAGCTGTTTTTT. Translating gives CASSQKGLAGGNTGELFF.

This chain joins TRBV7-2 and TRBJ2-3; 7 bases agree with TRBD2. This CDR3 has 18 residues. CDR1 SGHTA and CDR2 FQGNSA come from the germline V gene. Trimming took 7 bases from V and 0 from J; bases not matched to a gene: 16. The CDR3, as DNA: TGTGCCAGCACCTTGAGGCTAGCGGCTTTCTCTAGCACAGATACGCAGTATTTT. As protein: CASTLRLAAFSSTDTQYF.

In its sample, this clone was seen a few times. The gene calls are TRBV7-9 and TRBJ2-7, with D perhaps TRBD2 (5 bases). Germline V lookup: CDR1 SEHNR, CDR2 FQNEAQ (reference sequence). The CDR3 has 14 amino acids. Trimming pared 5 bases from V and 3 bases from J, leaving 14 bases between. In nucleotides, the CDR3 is TGTGCCAGCAGCCCCCGTGGCGGGTACTACGAGCAGTACTTC. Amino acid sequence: CASSPRGGYYEQYF.

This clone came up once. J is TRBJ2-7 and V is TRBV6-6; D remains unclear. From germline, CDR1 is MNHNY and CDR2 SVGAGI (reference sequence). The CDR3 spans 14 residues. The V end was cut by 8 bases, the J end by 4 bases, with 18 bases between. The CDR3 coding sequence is TGTGCCAGCGGCTGGCAGATAGCTCCGTACGAGCAGTACTTC. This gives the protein CASGWQIAPYEQYF.

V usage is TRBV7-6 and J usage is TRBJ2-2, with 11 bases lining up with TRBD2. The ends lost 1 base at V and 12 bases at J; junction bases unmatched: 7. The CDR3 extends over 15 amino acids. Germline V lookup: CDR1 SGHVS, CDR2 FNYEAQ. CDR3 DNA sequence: TGTGCCAGCAGCTTAGAAATAACTAGCGGGGGAAAGCTGTTTTTT. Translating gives CASSLEITSGGKLFF. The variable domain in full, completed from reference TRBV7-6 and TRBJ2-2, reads GAGVSQSPRYKVTKRGQDVALRCDPISGHVSLYWYRQALGQGPEFLTYFNYEAQQDKSGLPNDRFSAERPEGSISTLTIQRTEQRDSAMYRCASSLEITSGGKLFFGEGSRLTVL.

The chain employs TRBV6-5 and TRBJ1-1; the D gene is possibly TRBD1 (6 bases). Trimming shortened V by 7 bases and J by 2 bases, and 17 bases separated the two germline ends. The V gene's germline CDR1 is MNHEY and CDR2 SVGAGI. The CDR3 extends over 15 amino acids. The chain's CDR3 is CASTVGGAGNTEAFF. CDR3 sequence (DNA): TGTGCCAGCACCGTGGGGGGGGCGGGCAACACTGAAGCTTTCTTT.

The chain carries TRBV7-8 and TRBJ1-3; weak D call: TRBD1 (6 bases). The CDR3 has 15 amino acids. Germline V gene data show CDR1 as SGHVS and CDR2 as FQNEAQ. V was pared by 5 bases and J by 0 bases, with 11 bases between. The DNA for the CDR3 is TGTGCCAGCAGCCCTGACAGGTCCTCTGGAAACACCATATATTTT. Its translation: CASSPDRSSGNTIYF. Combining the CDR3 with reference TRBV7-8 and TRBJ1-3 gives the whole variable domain GAGVSQSPRYKVAKRGQDVALRCDPISGHVSLFWYQQALGQGPEFLTYFQNEAQLDKSGLPSDRFFAERPEGSVSTLKIQRTQQEDSAVYLCASSPDRSSGNTIYFGEGSWLTVV.

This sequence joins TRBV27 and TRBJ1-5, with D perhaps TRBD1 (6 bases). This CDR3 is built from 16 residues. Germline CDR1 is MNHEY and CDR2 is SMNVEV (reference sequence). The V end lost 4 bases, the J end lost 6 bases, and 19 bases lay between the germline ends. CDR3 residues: CASSSIFRGNLQPQHF. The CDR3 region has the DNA TGTGCCAGCAGTTCGATCTTCAGGGGTAATCTTCAGCCCCAGCATTTT.

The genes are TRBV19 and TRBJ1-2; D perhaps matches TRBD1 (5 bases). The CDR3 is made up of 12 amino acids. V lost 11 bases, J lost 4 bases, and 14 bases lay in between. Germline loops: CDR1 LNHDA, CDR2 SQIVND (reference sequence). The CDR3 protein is CAGHDRVYGYTF. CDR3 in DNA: TGTGCCGGACACGACCGTGTCTATGGCTACACCTTC.

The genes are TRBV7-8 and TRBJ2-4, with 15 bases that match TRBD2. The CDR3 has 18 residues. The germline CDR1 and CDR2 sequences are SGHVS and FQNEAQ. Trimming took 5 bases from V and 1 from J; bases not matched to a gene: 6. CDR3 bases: TGTGCCAGCAGCCCGGGACTAGCGGGGGGCACTGCCAAAAACATTCAGTACTTC. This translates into CASSPGLAGGTAKNIQYF.

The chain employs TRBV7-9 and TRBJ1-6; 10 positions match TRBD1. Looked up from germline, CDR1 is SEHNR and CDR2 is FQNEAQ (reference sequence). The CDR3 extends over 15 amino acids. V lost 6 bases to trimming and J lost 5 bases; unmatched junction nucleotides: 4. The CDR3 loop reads CASSTGTGDNSPLHF. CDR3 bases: TGTGCCAGCAGTACCGGGACAGGGGATAATTCACCCCTCCACTTT.